These 25 T cell receptor beta chains were all obtained from the same sample, sequenced in a study of shared clonotypes between healthy human individuals. TCRdb's copy holds only in-frame clones and misses some; the assay was immunoSEQ multiplex PCR. The data hold about 1 million clones, with about 76% observed a single time. Sequencing input: memory CD4+ T cells sorted from blood. Subset here: CD45RA-negative fraction. These receptors were collected from a man aged 18-30 years in good health.

Concerning this clone itself: Other DNA sequences from this sample encode an identical CDR3 as well. The V gene is TRBV7-9, the J gene TRBJ1-2; D is unresolved. In germline, CDR1 is SEHNR, CDR2 FQNEAQ (reference sequence). The CDR3 consists of 12 residues. The V end lost 1 base, the J end lost 7 bases, and 7 bases lay between the germline ends. Here the CDR3 reads CASSLGPGGYTF. The CDR3 DNA sequence: TGTGCCAGCAGCTTAGGGCCCGGTGGCTACACCTTC.

The chain couples TRBV10-3 to TRBJ2-5; D is undetermined. CDR3 length equals 12 residues. In germline, CDR1 is ENHRY, CDR2 SYGVKD. The V end lost 2 bases, the J end lost 5 bases, and 6 bases lay between the germline ends. The CDR3 DNA reads TGTGCCATCAGTGAGGCGGCGGAGACCCAGTACTTC. As protein: CAISEAAETQYF.

There are a few counts of this clone. In the same sample, other DNA sequences code for this CDR3. The chain joins TRBV7-2 to TRBJ2-7; the D gene is possibly TRBD2 (5 bases). V lost 3 bases to trimming and J lost 6 bases, with 9 bases between them. The V gene's germline CDR1 is SGHTA and CDR2 FQGNSA. The CDR3 consists of 12 residues. Here the CDR3 DNA reads TGTGCCAGCAGCTTCGGGATCGGCGAGCAGTACTTC. It specifies CASSFGIGEQYF. Full variable domain (rest looked up from reference TRBV7-2 and TRBJ2-7): GAGVSQSPSNKVTEKGKDVELRCDPISGHTALYWYRQSLGQGLEFLIYFQGNSAPDKSGLPSDRFSAERTGGSVSTLTIQRTQQEDSAVYLCASSFGIGEQYFGPGTRLTVT.

The chain joins TRBV2 to TRBJ1-2, with 10 bases aligning to TRBD1. Germline assignment: CDR1 SNHLY and CDR2 FYNNEI. There are 15 residues in the CDR3. V was pared by 4 bases and J by 2 bases, with 4 bases of the junction left unmatched. The CDR3 nucleotides read TGTGCCAGCAGTGGGACAGGGGGAAGGAACTATGGCTACACCTTC. Translated, it gives CASSGTGGRNYGYTF.

With regard to this clone: One end of the junction varies from germline; a read error may be responsible. The rearrangement links TRBV7-7 to TRBJ2-5; D may match TRBD1 or TRBD2 (7 bases each). The CDR3 is 15 amino acids. Germline CDR1 reads SSHAT; CDR2 reads FNYEAQ (reference sequence). The CDR3 loop reads CASSQTFQGGETQYF. The CDR3 nucleotides are TGTGCTAGCAGCCAAACGTTCCAGGGGGGGGAGACCCAGTACTTC. The variable domain in full, with the rest retrieved from reference TRBV7-7 and TRBJ2-5, is GAGVSQSPRYKVTKRGQDVTLRCDPISSHATLYWYQQALGQGPEFLTYFNYEAQPDKSGLPSDRFSAERPEGSISTLTIQRTEQRDSAMYRCASSQTFQGGETQYFGPGTRLLVL.

The chain uses TRBV25-1 and TRBJ2-1; D may be TRBD2 (7 bases). CDR1 and CDR2 from the germline V gene are MGHDK and SYGVNS. V dropped 6 bases and J dropped 1 base, with 16 bases sitting between them. The CDR3 is 16 amino acids. The CDR3 coding sequence is TGTGCCAGCAGCAACCTAGGGGGGGCGTCCTACAATGAGCAGTTCTTC. This gives the protein CASSNLGGASYNEQFF.

DNA for the CDR3: TGCAGCGCTGGAGGGACTAGCGGGGGGTACAATGAGCAGTTCTTC. Translation gives CSAGGTSGGYNEQFF. The J gene is TRBJ2-1, the V gene TRBV29-1, with 15 bases identical to TRBD2. This CDR3 spans 15 amino acids. V lost 7 bases to trimming and J lost 4 bases; unmatched junction nucleotides: 5. Germline CDR1 reads SQVTM; CDR2 reads ANQGSEA.

The chain has TRBV7-6 and TRBJ2-5, with TRBD1 identical over 7 bases. This CDR3 spans 15 amino acids. The germline V gene encodes CDR1 SGHVS and CDR2 FNYEAQ. J gave up 2 bases and V 2 bases, and 5 bases lay outside the gene matches. CDR3 DNA: TGTGCCAGCAGCTTAAGATGGGACAGTCAAGAGACCCAGTACTTC. Translation: CASSLRWDSQETQYF.

The chain couples TRBV29-1 to TRBJ2-5, with D perhaps being TRBD1 or TRBD2 (5 bases each). The V gene's germline CDR1 is SQVTM and CDR2 ANQGSEA. V dropped 3 bases and J dropped 7 bases, with 21 bases sitting between them. The CDR3 contains 15 residues. CDR3 in DNA: TGCAGCGTTGACCCCGGGACGGGAAGGTCTGCGACCCAGTACTTC. It translates to CSVDPGTGRSATQYF.

V gene TRBV18 combines with J gene TRBJ2-1, with 8 positions matching TRBD2. Trimming cost V 2 bases and J 5 bases; bases outside gene matches: 8. This CDR3 is 16 amino acids long. Germline V gives CDR1 KGHSH, CDR2 LQKENI. The CDR3 loop reads CASSPVGPGGHNEQFF. DNA of the CDR3: TGTGCCAGCTCACCAGTTGGCCCGGGGGGGCACAATGAGCAGTTCTTC.

This sequence joins TRBV6-6 and TRBJ1-2; D is uncertain. CDR3 size: 13 residues. Between the trimmed V and J ends, which lost 5 bases and 7 bases, there was a span of 14 bases. Per the germline V gene, CDR1 is MNHNY and CDR2 is SVGAGI (reference sequence). The DNA of the CDR3 is TGTGCCAGCAGTCCGAGGCCTCAATCTGGCTACACCTTC. It encodes CASSPRPQSGYTF.

This sequence joins TRBV12-1 and TRBJ2-4; the table calls TRBD2, which could not be checked here. TRBV12-1 is a recognized pseudogene. The CDR3 extends over 15 amino acids. The CDR3 region is CASNSGLAAKNIQYF. The DNA for the CDR3 is TGTGCCAGCAATTCAGGACTCGCAGCCAAAAACATTCAGTACTTC.

This chain uses TRBV5-1 with TRBJ2-5; 7 bases match TRBD1. J lost 5 bases, V lost 4 bases, and 11 bases had no gene match. CDR3 size: 15 residues. Germline CDR1 and CDR2: SGHRS and YFSETQ. The CDR3 loop reads CASSQTGSEEETQYF. The CDR3 DNA reads TGCGCCAGCAGCCAGACAGGGTCGGAGGAGGAGACCCAGTACTTC.

The rearrangement joins TRBV10-1 to TRBJ1-1, with D unclear. The CDR3 totals 15 residues. The V gene's germline CDR1 is WNHNN and CDR2 SYGVQD (reference sequence). V was cut by 6 bases and J by 0 bases, with 14 bases left in between. The chain's CDR3 is CASSPTVSMNTEAFF. The CDR3, as DNA: TGCGCCAGCAGCCCCACGGTATCCATGAACACTGAAGCTTTCTTT.

This clone was counted a few times. The chain links TRBV5-4 to TRBJ1-2, with unresolved D. Germline CDR1 is SGHNT and CDR2 is YYREEE (reference sequence). The CDR3 length is 13 residues. The V end lost 3 bases, the J end lost 0 bases, and 6 bases lay between the germline ends. This chain's CDR3 is CASSSGANYGYTF. CDR3 nucleotide sequence: TGTGCCAGCAGCTCCGGCGCTAACTATGGCTACACCTTC.

The genes are TRBV5-4 and TRBJ1-2; 12 bases match TRBD1. The ends lost 3 bases at V and 6 bases at J; junction bases unmatched: 3. Germline CDR1 reads SGHNT; CDR2 reads YYREEE (reference sequence). This CDR3 has 14 amino acids. CDR3 nucleotide sequence: TGTGCCAGCAGCTGGGACAGGGGGCGTAATGGCTACACCTTC. Amino acid sequence: CASSWDRGRNGYTF. Filled out from reference TRBV5-4 and TRBJ1-2, the complete variable domain reads ETGVTQSPTHLIKTRGQQVTLRCSSQSGHNTVSWYQQALGQGPQFIFQYYREEENGRGNFPPRFSGLQFPNYSSELNVNALELDDSALYLCASSWDRGRNGYTFGSGTRLTVV.

J is TRBJ2-7 and V is TRBV29-1, with D perhaps matching TRBD1 or TRBD2 (6 bases each). Germline CDR1 SQVTM, CDR2 ANQGSEA. The CDR3 loop spans 15 amino acids. Trimming cost V 4 bases and J 5 bases, with 21 bases left between them. CDR3 sequence (DNA): TGCAGCGTTGTCACCCTCATGGGGGGCGGGGACGAGCAGTACTTC. Translated, it gives CSVVTLMGGGDEQYF.

The V gene is TRBV7-3, the J gene TRBJ2-2; D remains unclear. This CDR3 is 13 amino acids long. V lost 4 bases and J lost 1, with 4 bases in between. CDR1 is SGHTA and CDR2 is FQGTGA in the germline V gene. This CDR3 reads CASSSLNTGELFF. In nucleotides, the CDR3 is TGTGCCAGCAGCTCTTTGAACACCGGGGAGCTGTTTTTT. Full variable domain (missing parts from reference TRBV7-3 and TRBJ2-2): GAGVSQTPSNKVTEKGKYVELRCDPISGHTALYWYRQSLGQGPEFLIYFQGTGAADDSGLPNDRFFAVRPEGSVSTLKIQRTERGDSAVYLCASSSLNTGELFFGEGSRLTVL.

The V call is TRBV4-1, the J call TRBJ2-3, with TRBD2 matching over 8 bases. V trimming: 6 bases; J trimming: 0 bases; junction bases outside the gene matches: 11. Looked up from germline, CDR1 is MGHRA and CDR2 is YSYEKL. The CDR3 is 17 residues long. CDR3 DNA sequence: TGCGCCAGCAGTCAGGCTTTAGCGGGGACTAGCACAGATACGCAGTATTTT. It specifies CASSQALAGTSTDTQYF.

The chain recombines TRBV18 with TRBJ2-1; 8 positions agree with TRBD2. CDR3 length: 18 amino acids. Germline V gene sequence: CDR1 KGHSH, CDR2 LQKENI. The V segment lost 5 bases and the J segment 7 bases; nucleotides outside the gene matches: 19. The CDR3 sequence is CASSTNILAGKRLNEQFF. The CDR3 bases are TGTGCCAGCTCAACAAACATTTTAGCGGGAAAACGATTAAATGAGCAGTTCTTC.

The V call is TRBV28, the J call TRBJ2-7; no firm D call. The ends were cut back, 5 bases at V and 3 bases at J, with 5 bases in the middle. The CDR3 is 11 residues long. CDR1 is MDHEN, CDR2 SYDVKM, per germline. In nucleotides, the CDR3 is TGTGCCAGCAGTCAACACTACGAGCAGTACTTC. This gives the protein CASSQHYEQYF.

This clone occurred a few times. This chain uses TRBV2 with TRBJ1-5, with D perhaps matching TRBD1 (6 bases). CDR3 length equals 15 residues. V lost 6 bases and J lost 3, with 15 bases in between. Germline V gene lookup returns CDR1 SNHLY and CDR2 FYNNEI. CDR3 sequence (DNA): TGTGCCAGCAGCCCCATCGAGGGGGTCAATCAGCCCCAGCATTTT. Protein product: CASSPIEGVNQPQHF.

The rearrangement joins TRBV28 to TRBJ1-2; D gene uncertain. V was shortened by 5 bases and J by 4 bases, with 14 bases between the two germline ends. Germline assignment: CDR1 MDHEN and CDR2 SYDVKM. The CDR3 has 14 amino acids. The CDR3: CASSRNQVTYGYTF. CDR3 DNA: TGTGCCAGCAGTCGAAACCAGGTAACCTATGGCTACACCTTC.

V is TRBV5-1 and J is TRBJ2-1; 8 bases map to TRBD2. Germline V gives CDR1 SGHRS, CDR2 YFSETQ. This CDR3 comprises 16 residues. The J segment lost 7 bases and the V segment lost 4 bases, leaving 13 bases of the junction unmatched. The CDR3 DNA reads TGCGCCAGCAGCCGGGGACTAGAGGAGATTGGGAATGAGCAGTTCTTC. Its translation is CASSRGLEEIGNEQFF.

V gene TRBV10-3 combines with J gene TRBJ1-4, with 9 nucleotides matching TRBD1. This CDR3 has 16 residues. Losses at the gene ends were 6 bases for V and 0 bases for J; bases not matched to a gene: 5. The germline gives CDR1 ENHRY, CDR2 SYGVKD. CDR3 nucleotide sequence: TGTGCCATCAGCCCCAACAGGGGGCCAACTAATGAAAAACTGTTTTTT. It specifies CAISPNRGPTNEKLFF.